The 6 T cell receptor beta chains given below trace back to one sample, sequenced in a study of PD-1 blockade in classical Hodgkin lymphoma. Produced via immunoSEQ multiplex PCR; TCRdb's table is partial and in-frame only. The table lists several thousand clones, roughly 85% of them singletons. Relapse was seen in all patients after autologous stem cell transplantation, and brentuximab vedotin exposure was variable. Magnetic negative selection served to purify CD4+ T cells out of PBMCs that had been thawed. The specimen was CD4+ T cells from blood, collected at baseline. The receptors were sampled from a human donor with classical Hodgkin lymphoma.

The rearrangement links TRBV18 to TRBJ2-2; D might be TRBD2 (6 bases). Trimming pared 1 base from V and 3 bases from J, leaving 12 bases between. Germline V gene sequence: CDR1 KGHSH, CDR2 LQKENI. CDR3 length: 16 amino acids. The CDR3 DNA reads TGTGCCAGCTCACCACTTCCGGGGGTTTACACCGGGGAGCTGTTTTTT. Translating gives CASSPLPGVYTGELFF.

The rearrangement uses TRBV27 and TRBJ2-2; 8 nucleotides align to TRBD2. The CDR3 consists of 16 residues. Germline V gene sequence: CDR1 MNHEY, CDR2 SMNVEV (reference sequence). Trimming took 5 bases from V and 6 from J; bases not matched to a gene: 11. The CDR3 DNA reads as TGTGCCAGCAGTCCCGAGGGACTAGTAGTGGCCGGGGAGCTGTTTTTT. Translation gives CASSPEGLVVAGELFF.

A few counts support this clone. The chain combines TRBV2 with TRBJ1-1; D possibly corresponds to TRBD1 (5 bases). Germline CDR1 and CDR2: SNHLY and FYNNEI. CDR3 size: 12 residues. Trimming stripped 6 bases from V and 4 bases from J, with 9 bases between. The CDR3 sequence is CASRTQGTEAFF. The CDR3 coding sequence is TGTGCCAGCAGGACTCAGGGCACTGAAGCTTTCTTT.

This clone occurred a few times. J is TRBJ2-6 and V is TRBV28, with D tentatively TRBD1 (6 bases). Trimming cost V 6 bases and J 7 bases, with 13 bases left between them. CDR3 length equals 14 residues. Germline loops: CDR1 MDHEN, CDR2 SYDVKM. The CDR3: CASRAQGRANVLTF. DNA for the CDR3: TGTGCCAGCAGGGCACAGGGTAGAGCCAACGTCCTGACTTTC.

This sequence joins TRBV28 and TRBJ2-7; 7 bases map to TRBD1. The germline CDR1 and CDR2 sequences are MDHEN and SYDVKM. V lost 2 bases to trimming and J lost 3 bases; unmatched junction nucleotides: 7. The CDR3 covers 15 residues. This CDR3 reads CASSLAGQVIYEQYF. The CDR3 nucleotides are TGTGCCAGCAGTTTAGCCGGACAGGTTATCTACGAGCAGTACTTC.

This clone appeared a few times. The rearrangement joins TRBV4-1 to TRBJ2-1, with a possible D match to TRBD2 (6 bases). Looked up from germline, CDR1 is MGHRA and CDR2 is YSYEKL. Trimming cost V 4 bases and J 0 bases, with 10 bases left between them. The CDR3 covers 15 residues. The CDR3 coding sequence is TGCGCCAGCAGCCTAGCGGTGCGCTCCTACAATGAGCAGTTCTTC. Protein sequence: CASSLAVRSYNEQFF.